The clone carrying this TCR beta chain was found a few times. This sample was taken from a study of blood T cell repertoires in COVID-19. Study-level background: Material from acute and convalescent COVID-19 was sourced from the United States, Italy and Spain.

Under the authors' procedure: Estimates of nucleated cell counts were drawn from the amplification of reference gene primers. Here immunoSEQ multiplex PCR was the method, and the copy in TCRdb shows in-frame clones only, minus some. V, J and clone size were drawn from that table, and D and trimming were deduced from the DNA. Of around 130,000 clones listed, around 76% were seen once; the top ten hold less than 14%. V was pared by 5 bases and J by 6 bases, with 12 bases of the junction left unmatched. Germline CDR1 is MNHEY and CDR2 is SMNVEV (reference sequence). The CDR3 loop spans 15 amino acids. This receptor was obtained from a human donor in a cohort sampled during active COVID-19. The J gene is TRBJ1-2, the V gene TRBV27, with TRBD1 matching over 7 bases. Material: peripheral blood. The CDR3 DNA sequence: TGTGCCAGCAGTGGGGGACAGTACCCCTTAGATGGCTACACCTTC. It specifies CASSGGQYPLDGYTF.